This TCR beta chain was identified during a study of shared clonotypes between healthy human individuals (dated by TCRdb to about 2020). In the study overall: Three men and a couple of women, aged 18 to 49 years, made up the cohort. For each donor, three plates each were used for CD4 naive and CD4 memory, two plates were used for CD8 naive, and one plate was used for CD8 memory. To increase sequencing depth and limit assay-specific biases, TCR repertoire library preparation and sequencing were carried out by different laboratories using diverse techniques. To estimate repertoire size and how much clonotypes are shared between individuals, the study performed deep sequencing of blood TCR repertoires from five healthy adults. Per donor, leukapheresis produced somewhere between about 0.85 and 8.9 billion PBMCs.

CD8 naive samples were obtained by positive selection for CCR7 among CD45RO-negative cells, yielding a CD45RA+CCR7+ population from which TemRA cells were excluded. Donors were healthy HIV-negative adults with no recently reported acute infections or vaccinations. Every donor was a Caucasian adult living in Nashville, Tennessee, USA. Blood was collected by leukapheresis, and PBMCs were isolated by Ficoll-Histopaque density gradient centrifugation and then cryopreserved in liquid nitrogen vapor phase. Analytical flow cytometry was used to check the purity and quantity of every magnetically sorted T cell population. Genomic DNA was isolated from every sorted fraction and measured by UV absorbance on a Nanodrop 2000c. Results the study describes overall, beyond this receptor: Higher generation probabilities were observed for clonotypes shared by all four sorted-subset donors than for non-shared clonotypes. Sharing across a few donors was observed for roughly 5.4% of naive CD4, about 3.2% of naive CD8, about 2.3% of memory CD4, and about 0.4% of memory CD8 clonotypes. Rarefaction of sorted-subset datasets indicated incomplete sequencing despite the large sequencing depth. Naive subsets generally had larger estimated clonotype richness than memory subsets. Because the study included a small number of donors, the genetic and exposure-history diversity represented was limited. Only blood was sampled, and tissue TCR repertoires likely differ from those in blood. Based on pairwise subsampling, the degree of clonotype sharing among donors was expected to be affected by sequencing depth.

This clone was observed a single time. Its antigen target is currently unknown. Per-nucleotide qualities are absent, and no much larger clonotype sits a single base away. Using the deep immunoSEQ assay, multiplex PCR amplified TCR CDR3 regions from genomic DNA. Extracted genomic DNA from each cell subset was spread evenly across all wells of several immunoSEQ 96-well plates, with each plate serving as a replicate. For sorted subsets, each replicate PCR was loaded with around 220 ng genomic DNA, equivalent to 25,000 to 30,000 T cell genomes. The purified libraries were quantified using a Qubit 3.0 fluorometer, sized with a Bioanalyzer 2100, and then quantified again using the KAPA Library Quantification kit. A separate single-read 150-cycle Illumina NextSeq 550 flow cell was used to sequence each immunoSEQ 96-well plate. Per the original workflow: Because the immunoSEQ output included only junctional sequences and no quality scores, the filtering could not be the same as the filtering used for full-length reads. Sequences were annotated with PyIR, a Python wrapper for IgBLAST v1.9, using IMGT germline references to assign V/J genes and CDR3. Reads were removed for weak V/J assignments (E-value above 1e-6), missing CDR3, stop codons, out-of-frame junctions, or ambiguous translated residues. A V3J clonotype was defined by an identical inferred V gene, J gene, and CDR3 amino acid sequence. Percentage overlap between repertoires was calculated by dividing the number of shared unique clonotypes by the size of the smaller repertoire. RTK rarefaction, the Chao1 estimator, and Recon v2.1 estimates of unobserved clonotypes were used to assess repertoire richness. For all TCRbeta clonotypes obtained by the gDNA method from a few donors, generation probabilities were computed with OLGA. TCRdb carries this immuneACCESS record with in-frame sequences only. Its versions omit some clonotypes, under half of them owing to an unresolved V gene in the studies checked, with the rest unexplained. The DNA gave D and trimming, while V, J and clone size come from that table. The sample table contains hundreds of thousands of clones; only one count was recorded for 85% to 95% of them. Together, the top ten hold approximately 0.11% of the sample.

CDR1 MGHRA and CDR2 YSYEKL were looked up in the germline V gene. Trimming costs V 2 bases and J 4 bases, and their ends lie 10 bases apart. Reading from cysteine to phenylalanine, the CDR3 counts 14 amino acids. The read is trimmed to its CDR3 DNA, 42 bases read in frame from base 1. This receptor was identified in a woman in her twenties or thirties in good health. Recombination connected TRBV4-1 to TRBJ2-3; confidence is insufficient to name the D gene. Sequenced input: naive CD8+ T cells sorted from blood. The sample's cell subset or site label, decoded: CD45RA+CCR7+. This receptor has the CDR3 CASSQWDSPDTQYF. Read as DNA, the sequence is TGCGCCAGCAGCCAATGGGATTCACCAGATACGCAGTATTTT.